This T cell receptor (beta chain) was captured by sequencing in a study of CD8 T cells in ankylosing spondylitis. This CDR3 spans 16 amino acids. V lost 3 bases and J lost 4; bases outside the gene matches: 8. The germline V gene encodes CDR1 SGHAT and CDR2 FQNNGV. A remark on this clonotype: The target antigen is unknown.

One entry per CDR3 protein, called by TCRdb with MiXCR from the 5' RACE reads. The data hold over 400,000 distinct CDR3 sequences, with around 26% observed a single time. Points from the study as a whole: Prior literature has documented some motif variants in synovial fluid and blood from reactive arthritis. Within matched ankylosing spondylitis synovial fluid, disease-linked clones were reportedly significantly enriched. What seemed typical of ankylosing spondylitis blood was a TCR beta motif built from several highly homologous variants.

Sequencing was performed on blood, either unsorted or a sorted T cell fraction (not recorded which). This TCR derives from a male donor with ankylosing spondylitis. The chain links TRBV11-2 to TRBJ2-3, with 9 nucleotides matching TRBD2. The CDR3 DNA reads TGTGCCAGCAGCTTTACTAGCGGGCTTACGGCAGATACGCAGTATTTT. This codes for CASSFTSGLTADTQYF.